One sample yielded the 27 T cell receptor beta chains listed below, sequenced in a study of PD-L1 blockade in urothelial cancer (TCRdb year 2017). Libraries were constructed by the immunoSEQ multiplex PCR assay. The immuneACCESS repertoire file appears here via TCRdb, limited to in-frame rearrangements. These files lack a portion of the clones; in checked studies, under half of the deficit traces to unresolved V genes, and the cause of the others is not known. The sample table lists 58,000 or so clones, about four fifths of them with a count of one. In total, the top ten clones hold 2.5% to 4% of the sample. According to the study, the label for this sample's time point signals: pretreatment peripheral blood. The sample consisted of PBMCs, taken around atezolizumab (anti-PD-L1) treatment. Receptors originate from a man aged 70-80 years with urothelial cancer.

This clone was counted once. The chain carries TRBV5-5 and TRBJ1-5; D uncertain. Trimming shortened V by 0 bases and J by 4 bases, and 5 bases separated the two germline ends. The CDR3 has 13 amino acids. CDR1 SGHKS and CDR2 YYEKEE come from the germline V gene (reference sequence). As DNA, the CDR3 is TGTGCCAGCAGCTTGGATCCTAATCAGCCCCAGCATTTT. As protein: CASSLDPNQPQHF.

This chain connects TRBV6-6 to TRBJ2-7; 10 positions agree with TRBD2. Germline CDR1 is MNHNY and CDR2 is SVGAGI (reference sequence). V shed 4 bases and J 5 bases; nucleotides not matched to a gene: 5. CDR3 length: 14 amino acids. CDR3 sequence reads: CASSSSGGANEQYF. In DNA form, the CDR3 reads TGTGCCAGCAGTTCCAGCGGGGGGGCAAACGAGCAGTACTTC.

The rearrangement uses TRBV21-1 and TRBJ2-7; the table's D call of TRBD1 was not tested on the DNA. TRBV21-1 is a listed pseudogene. The length of the CDR3 is 15 residues. CDR3: CASSNSSVQGYEQYF. CDR3 DNA: TGTGCCAGCAGCAACTCGAGTGTACAGGGCTACGAGCAGTACTTC.

V and J are TRBV13 and TRBJ2-7; TRBD1 matches at 12 bases. Germline V CDR1 and CDR2: PRHDT, FYEKMQ (reference sequence). The CDR3 runs to 18 residues. The V and J ends lost 4 bases and 6 bases, in that order; junction bases with no gene match: 16. The CDR3 sequence: CASSWTPEIGTGGFEQYF. DNA of the CDR3: TGTGCCAGCAGCTGGACCCCAGAAATAGGGACAGGGGGCTTCGAGCAGTACTTC.

The sample holds one count of this clone. The rearrangement joins TRBV6-1 to TRBJ2-3; 8 nucleotides align to TRBD1. The CDR3 length is 15 residues. The germline CDR1 and CDR2 sequences are MNHNS and SASEGT. Trimming took 2 bases from V and 4 from J; bases not matched to a gene: 5. The CDR3 nucleotides read TGTGCCAGCAGTGAATACAGGGGGGAGGCAGATACGCAGTATTTT. Translated: CASSEYRGEADTQYF.

This clone was seen once. The chain recombines TRBV6-1 with TRBJ2-1; 11 nucleotides agree with TRBD2. Trimming at V came to 6 bases and at J to 5 bases, leaving 0 bases not matched to a gene. Germline lookup yields CDR1 MNHNS and CDR2 SASEGT. The CDR3 runs to 13 residues. CDR3 coding DNA: TGTGCCAGCAGACTAGCGGGAGACAATGAGCAGTTCTTC. Encoded protein: CASRLAGDNEQFF.

CDR3 loop: CASTDGTGTDTQYF. DNA of the CDR3: TGTGCCAGCACAGACGGGACTGGCACAGATACGCAGTATTTT. The J gene is TRBJ2-3, the V gene TRBV6-6; possible D gene TRBD2, 6 bases. The CDR3 totals 14 residues. V was trimmed by 7 bases and J by 1 base, leaving 12 bases between them. Per the germline V gene, CDR1 is MNHNY and CDR2 is SVGAGI (reference sequence).

CDR3 protein: CASSFPQGSRGNTEAFF. The CDR3 DNA sequence: TGTGCCAGCAGTTTCCCCCAGGGAAGTAGGGGGAACACTGAAGCTTTCTTT. The rearrangement uses TRBV28 and TRBJ1-1, with D perhaps matching TRBD1 (5 bases). The V gene's germline CDR1 is MDHEN and CDR2 SYDVKM. The ends were cut back, 3 bases at V and 1 base at J, with 18 bases in the middle. This CDR3 has 17 residues. The entire variable domain, with the rest obtained from reference TRBV28 and TRBJ1-1, is as follows: DVKVTQSSRYLVKRTGEKVFLECVQDMDHENMFWYRQDPGLGLRLIYFSYDVKMKEKGDIPEGYSVSREKKERFSLILESASTNQTSMYLCASSFPQGSRGNTEAFFGQGTRLTVV.

A single count supports this clone. The genes are TRBV28 and TRBJ1-5; 7 nucleotides match TRBD1. The J segment lost 3 bases and the V segment lost 4 bases, leaving 6 bases of the junction unmatched. CDR3 length equals 15 residues. Germline loops: CDR1 MDHEN, CDR2 SYDVKM. The CDR3 spells CASSYPDRDNQPQHF. The CDR3 DNA reads TGTGCCAGCAGTTACCCCGACAGGGACAATCAGCCCCAGCATTTT.

The rearrangement links TRBV2 to TRBJ2-6, with D unresolved. This CDR3 is 15 amino acids long. The ends were cut back, 5 bases at V and 1 base at J, with 9 bases in the middle. The germline V gene encodes CDR1 SNHLY and CDR2 FYNNEI. CDR3 sequence reads: CASSPGYSGANVLTF. CDR3 bases: TGTGCCAGCAGTCCAGGCTATTCTGGGGCCAACGTCCTGACTTTC. Full variable domain (missing parts from reference TRBV2 and TRBJ2-6): EPEVTQTPSHQVTQMGQEVILRCVPISNHLYFYWYRQILGQKVEFLVSFYNNEISEKSEIFDDQFSVERPDGSNFTLKIRSTKLEDSAMYFCASSPGYSGANVLTFGAGSRLTVL.

The chain uses TRBV19 and TRBJ2-1, with 15 bases matching TRBD2. CDR3 size: 15 residues. Trimming at V came to 2 bases and at J to 9 bases, leaving 2 bases not matched to a gene. Per germline, CDR1 LNHDA and CDR2 SQIVND (reference sequence). The CDR3 is CASSIPGLAGGEQFF. CDR3 nucleotide sequence: TGTGCCAGTAGTATACCGGGACTAGCGGGAGGTGAGCAGTTCTTC.

The chain has TRBV5-4 and TRBJ2-3; D remains unclear. Per germline, CDR1 SGHNT and CDR2 YYREEE (reference sequence). The CDR3 spans 12 residues. With 0 bases removed from V and 6 bases from J, the gap between germline ends came to 5 bases. CDR3 loop: CASSLEADTQYF. Here the CDR3 DNA reads TGTGCCAGCAGCTTGGAAGCGGATACGCAGTATTTT. Variable domain in full (rest from reference TRBV5-4 and TRBJ2-3): ETGVTQSPTHLIKTRGQQVTLRCSSQSGHNTVSWYQQALGQGPQFIFQYYREEENGRGNFPPRFSGLQFPNYSSELNVNALELDDSALYLCASSLEADTQYFGPGTRLTVL.

The chain joins TRBV2 to TRBJ2-1; 10 positions match TRBD2. Germline V gene lookup returns CDR1 SNHLY and CDR2 FYNNEI. V gave up 3 bases and J gave up 6 bases; unmatched junction bases: 5. The CDR3 has 15 residues. CDR3 sequence: CASSELAGVGNEQFF. The DNA for the CDR3 is TGTGCCAGCAGTGAGCTAGCGGGAGTGGGCAATGAGCAGTTCTTC.

The chain combines TRBV11-2 with TRBJ2-7; 7 bases are shared with TRBD1. The CDR3 loop spans 15 amino acids. Losses at the gene ends were 4 bases for V and 1 base for J; bases not matched to a gene: 7. The germline V gene encodes CDR1 SGHAT and CDR2 FQNNGV. The CDR3 coding sequence is TGTGCCAGCAGCTCGCCGGGACAGCCTTCCTACGAGCAGTACTTC. Translation gives CASSSPGQPSYEQYF. Supplemented by reference TRBV11-2 and TRBJ2-7, the full variable domain reads EAGVAQSPRYKIIEKRQSVAFWCNPISGHATLYWYQQILGQGPKLLIQFQNNGVVDDSQLPKDRFSAERLKGVDSTLKIQPAKLEDSAVYLCASSSPGQPSYEQYFGPGTRLTVT.

By sample fraction, this clone is medium-sized. Other DNA sequences in the sample encode the same CDR3. The chain recombines TRBV13 with TRBJ1-5; D gene unclear. CDR1 PRHDT and CDR2 FYEKMQ come from the germline V gene (reference sequence). The CDR3 loop spans 13 amino acids. With 0 bases removed from V and 4 bases from J, the gap between germline ends came to 4 bases. The chain's CDR3 is CASSLGQNQPQHF. The CDR3 nucleotides are TGTGCCAGCAGCTTAGGTCAGAATCAGCCCCAGCATTTT.

The V call is TRBV6-1, the J call TRBJ2-5; D gene unclear. Germline V gives CDR1 MNHNS, CDR2 SASEGT. V lost 6 bases and J 1 base, leaving 15 bases between the germline ends. The CDR3 covers 15 residues. The CDR3 spells CASSLNLGPQETQYF. The DNA for the CDR3 is TGTGCCAGCAGCCTGAACCTAGGTCCCCAAGAGACCCAGTACTTC.

This clone showed up just a few times. The V and J genes are TRBV19 and TRBJ2-1; D possibly corresponds to TRBD2 (6 bases). Trimming removed 2 bases from V and 3 bases from J, with 11 bases in between. This CDR3 has 15 residues. Germline V lookup: CDR1 LNHDA, CDR2 SQIVND (reference sequence). The CDR3 nucleotides read TGTGCCAGTAGTATAAGGGCGGGAATCTACAATGAGCAGTTCTTC. Its translation is CASSIRAGIYNEQFF. The full variable domain, in which reference TRBV19 and TRBJ2-1 provide the parts outside the CDR3, is DGGITQSPKYLFRKEGQNVTLSCEQNLNHDAMYWYRQDPGQGLRLIYYSQIVNDFQKGDIAEGYSVSREKKESFPLTVTSAQKNPTAFYLCASSIRAGIYNEQFFGPGTRLTVL.

This clone was seen more than once but under ten times. The chain is built from TRBV7-3 and TRBJ2-2, with 11 positions matching TRBD2. The V segment lost 5 bases and the J segment 3 bases; nucleotides outside the gene matches: 8. In germline, CDR1 is SGHTA, CDR2 FQGTGA. The CDR3 sequence is 17 residues long. The CDR3 bases are TGTGCCAGCAGCCCAGGGACTAGCGGATTCGACACCGGGGAGCTGTTTTTT. Its protein product is CASSPGTSGFDTGELFF.

For this clone: The germline gene is not matched at one end of the junction; a read error may be the cause. V usage is TRBV5-6 and J usage is TRBJ2-7; D may be TRBD2 (5 bases). The length of the CDR3 is 12 residues. Germline loops: CDR1 SGHDT, CDR2 YYEEEE. CDR3 loop: CASSLPLSGVSF. CDR3 DNA sequence: TGTGCCAGCAGCCTACCACTGAGCGGCGTTTCCTTC.

CDR3 nucleotide sequence: TGTGCCAGCAACACGGGGGGAGTGCCCCAGCATTTT. Its translation: CASNTGGVPQHF. The chain recombines TRBV28 with TRBJ1-5, with D possibly TRBD1 on 5 matching bases. Trimming left V 7 bases short and J 9 bases short, with 13 bases between. Germline assignment: CDR1 MDHEN and CDR2 SYDVKM. CDR3 length equals 12 residues.

V is TRBV7-2 and J is TRBJ2-7; 7 bases align to TRBD2. The germline V gene has CDR1 SGHTA and CDR2 FQGNSA. The V and J ends lost 4 bases and 4 bases, in that order; junction bases with no gene match: 10. The CDR3 length is 15 residues. The CDR3 protein is CASSSPPPSGYEQYF. The CDR3 coding sequence is TGTGCCAGCAGCTCCCCGCCCCCTAGCGGTTACGAGCAGTACTTC.

The chain employs TRBV28 and TRBJ2-1; TRBD2 aligns across 8 bases. Trimming at V came to 3 bases and at J to 10 bases, leaving 11 bases not matched to a gene. Germline V gene lookup returns CDR1 MDHEN and CDR2 SYDVKM. There are 15 residues in the CDR3. The CDR3 DNA reads TGTGCCAGCAGTTTGGGTAGCGGGACCACGGAAGAGCAGTTCTTC. This sequence encodes CASSLGSGTTEEQFF.

V usage is TRBV6-4 and J usage is TRBJ2-5, with 9 bases matching TRBD2. J was trimmed by 0 bases and V by 6 bases; bases with no gene match: 5. This CDR3 spans 15 amino acids. Germline-derived CDR1 and CDR2 are MRHNA and SNTAGT. CDR3 loop: CASSRLAGNQETQYF. CDR3 coding DNA: TGTGCCAGCAGCCGGCTAGCGGGGAACCAAGAGACCCAGTACTTC.

The genes are TRBV7-9 and TRBJ1-2; 9 nucleotides agree with TRBD1. The germline V gene has CDR1 SEHNR and CDR2 FQNEAQ (reference sequence). Unmatched junction bases numbered 8, after V lost 6 bases and J lost 3 bases. CDR3 length equals 15 residues. CDR3 sequence: CASSTGQGWDYGYTF. The CDR3, as DNA: TGTGCCAGCAGTACGGGACAGGGATGGGACTATGGCTACACCTTC.

This clone is a singleton in its sample. The chain couples TRBV11-1 to TRBJ2-1; TRBD2 matches at 11 bases. J gave up 8 bases and V 3 bases, and 9 bases lay outside the gene matches. The CDR3 spans 16 residues. Germline V lookup: CDR1 SGHAT, CDR2 FQDESV (reference sequence). CDR3 nucleotides: TGTGCCAGCAGCTTGCAAACTAGCGGGAGTATGCATGAGCAGTTCTTC. Translated, it gives CASSLQTSGSMHEQFF.

This chain joins TRBV6-6 and TRBJ1-1; 7 bases match TRBD1. This CDR3 has 11 residues. Germline V gene sequence: CDR1 MNHNY, CDR2 SVGAGI (reference sequence). V trimming: 6 bases; J trimming: 7 bases; junction bases outside the gene matches: 2. DNA for the CDR3: TGTGCCAGCAGAGCAGGGGGTGAAGCTTTCTTT. Amino acids: CASRAGGEAFF.

V and J are TRBV25-1 and TRBJ2-1, with 7 bases identical to TRBD2. Trimming at V came to 4 bases and at J to 2 bases, leaving 5 bases not matched to a gene. The length of the CDR3 is 15 residues. Germline CDR1 reads MGHDK; CDR2 reads SYGVNS. The CDR3 bases are TGTGCCAGCAGTGTGGGTAGCGGGCCCTACAATGAGCAGTTCTTC. Encoded protein: CASSVGSGPYNEQFF.